This entry lists 28 T cell receptor beta chains sequenced from one sample in a study of regulatory T cells in long-lasting Graves disease. The time point here: newly diagnosed GD, antithyroid drugs for less than 3 months. RNA from PBMCs was the source of the TCR library. Sequencing libraries for TCR beta were prepared with iRepertoire HTBI primers and Arm-PCR of CDR3 regions. TCRdb re-called the multiplex PCR reads with MiXCR, one entry per CDR3 protein. The sample consists of 440,000 or so distinct CDR3 sequences, approximately 15% of them appearing once. This same sample was also taken into another study, of T cells in Graves' hyperthyroidism and ophthalmopathy.

The source material was peripheral blood mononuclear cells (PBMCs), sampled at new diagnosis, from a patient treated with antithyroid drugs. These TCRs come from a woman aged 30 to 39 with Graves disease.

The chain has TRBV9 and TRBJ1-6; D ambiguous. Germline V gene data show CDR1 as SGDLS and CDR2 as YYNGEE. V lost 1 base and J lost 7, with 12 bases in between. This CDR3 is built from 15 residues. CDR3 sequence: CASSVSAYGNSPLHF. The CDR3 DNA sequence: TGTGCCAGCAGCGTATCCGCGTATGGCAATTCACCCCTCCACTTT. The whole variable domain, remainder taken from reference TRBV9 and TRBJ1-6, is DSGVTQTPKHLITATGQRVTLRCSPRSGDLSVYWYQQSLDQGLQFLIQYYNGEERAKGNILERFSAQQFPDLHSELNLSSLELGDSALYFCASSVSAYGNSPLHFGNGTRLTVT.

The genes are TRBV5-1 and TRBJ1-4, with no clear D. Germline assignment: CDR1 SGHRS and CDR2 YFSETQ. V was shortened by 0 bases and J by 7 bases, with 13 bases between the two germline ends. There are 15 residues in the CDR3. CDR3 residues: CASSLDGVSGEKLFF. The CDR3 DNA reads TGCGCCAGCAGCTTGGACGGGGTATCGGGTGAAAAACTGTTTTTT. Using reference TRBV5-1 and TRBJ1-4 for the parts outside the CDR3, the full variable domain is KAGVTQTPRYLIKTRGQQVTLSCSPISGHRSVSWYQQTPGQGLQFLFEYFSETQRNKGNFPGRFSGRQFSNSRSEMNVSTLELGDSALYLCASSLDGVSGEKLFFGSGTQLSVL.

This clonotype came up many times. This chain joins TRBV29-1 and TRBJ2-7; TRBD2 might be the D (5 bases). The V and J ends lost 0 bases and 4 bases respectively, with 7 bases between them. The CDR3 extends over 12 amino acids. Per germline, CDR1 SQVTM and CDR2 ANQGSEA. The CDR3 here is CSVEDRRYEQYF. The CDR3 coding sequence is TGCAGCGTTGAAGATCGGAGGTACGAGCAGTACTTC.

In this sample, this clonotype turned up a few times. This may be a read error, as it is one base from a much larger clone. The chain is built from TRBV20-1 and TRBJ2-7; tentatively, D is TRBD1 (6 bases). CDR1 DFQATT and CDR2 SNEGSKA come from the germline V gene (reference sequence). CDR3 length: 14 residues. CDR3 region: CSAENRASAYEQHF. The DNA of the CDR3 is TGCAGTGCTGAGAACAGGGCCTCCGCCTACGAGCAGCACTTC.

This clonotype was observed many times. This chain links TRBV20-1 with TRBJ2-5, with a tentative D call TRBD1 (5 bases). V shed 2 bases and J shed 6 bases, with 10 bases lying between them. Germline V gene lookup returns CDR1 DFQATT and CDR2 SNEGSKA (reference sequence). The CDR3 length is 12 residues. The CDR3 DNA sequence: TGCAGTGCTAGAACCAGGGCCAAGACCCAGTACTTC. Translation: CSARTRAKTQYF.

In the case of this clonotype: A much larger clone is a single base away; this may be a read error. The chain has TRBV7-2 and TRBJ2-5; the match to TRBD2 covers 7 bases. The J call could be wrong; TRBJ2-1 is a better fit for the DNA end. CDR3 length: 15 residues. Germline values: CDR1 SGHTA, CDR2 FQGNSA. The CDR3 spells CASSLTGGSGYEQFF. The CDR3 nucleotides read TGTGCCAGCAGCTTAACGGGCGGGAGTGGCTACGAGCAGTTCTTC.

This clonotype was picked up many times. CDR3 sequence reads: CASSLGETRDPFNEQFF. The CDR3 nucleotides read TGTGCCAGCAGCTTAGGTGAGACTAGGGACCCCTTCAATGAGCAGTTCTTC. The V and J genes are TRBV7-2 and TRBJ2-1; D might be TRBD2 (6 bases). Looked up from germline, CDR1 is SGHTA and CDR2 is FQGNSA. The V gene lost 1 base and the J gene lost 6 bases, with 19 bases spanning the gap. The CDR3 has 17 residues.

This clonotype was seen at least ten times. V gene TRBV14 combines with J gene TRBJ1-1, with 8 positions matching TRBD1. The CDR3 extends over 16 amino acids. The germline V gene has CDR1 SGHDN and CDR2 FVKESK. Trimming at V came to 5 bases and at J to 1 base, leaving 9 bases not matched to a gene. CDR3 sequence (DNA): TGTGCCAGCAGCGTCCGGACAGGGACGTGGAACACTGAAGCTTTCTTT. This sequence encodes CASSVRTGTWNTEAFF.

The sample holds one count of this clonotype. The genes are TRBV4-1 and TRBJ2-3, with 8 bases lining up with TRBD2. The length of the CDR3 is 17 residues. Looked up from germline, CDR1 is MGHRA and CDR2 is YSYEKL. V lost 0 bases to trimming and J lost 3 bases; unmatched junction nucleotides: 8. CDR3: CASSQESSRGRTDTQYF. CDR3 coding DNA: TGCGCCAGCAGCCAAGAAAGTTCTCGCGGGAGGACAGATACGCAGTATTTT.

Points on this clonotype: This may be a read error: a much more frequent sequence differs by one nucleotide. The chain employs TRBV7-9 and TRBJ1-5; D ambiguous. CDR1 and CDR2 from the germline V gene are SEHNR and FQNEAQ (reference sequence). CDR3 length: 18 residues. CDR3 protein: CAGSLVGILDPTHQPQHF. The CDR3 DNA reads as TGTGCCGGCAGCTTAGTTGGGATTCTGGATCCTACTCATCAGCCCCAGCATTTT.

This sequence joins TRBV20-1 and TRBJ2-5; D is ambiguous. The CDR3 contains 10 residues. In germline, CDR1 is DFQATT, CDR2 SNEGSKA (reference sequence). Deletions cut 8 bases from V and 1 base from J, with 5 bases between. CDR3 nucleotides: TGCAGTACGTCCCAAGAGACCCAGTACTTC. Translating it yields CSTSQETQYF.

This clonotype has at least ten counts. The genes are TRBV2 and TRBJ2-2; D is unresolved. Germline V gene sequence: CDR1 SNHLY, CDR2 FYNNEI. This CDR3 contains 12 residues. V lost 6 bases and J 6 bases, leaving 8 bases between the germline ends. CDR3 nucleotide sequence: TGTGCCAGCAGGGGGTACTCCGGGGAGCTGTTTTTT. It translates to CASRGYSGELFF.

In its sample, this clonotype was seen many times. The gene calls are TRBV7-9 and TRBJ2-5; D is unclear. This CDR3 has 11 residues. Germline loops: CDR1 SEHNR, CDR2 FQNEAQ (reference sequence). V lost 5 bases and J 4 bases, leaving 5 bases between the germline ends. DNA for the CDR3: TGTGCCAGCAGCGCCCCAGAGACCCAGTACTTC. This gives the protein CASSAPETQYF.

This clonotype was detected ten times or more. The V call is TRBV11-2, the J call TRBJ2-5; TRBD1 matches at 7 bases. This CDR3 is 15 amino acids long. V lost 5 bases to trimming and J lost 1 base; unmatched junction nucleotides: 7. Germline values: CDR1 SGHAT, CDR2 FQNNGV. The CDR3 DNA is TGTGCCAGCAGCAAGATACAGGGGAGCCAAGAGACCCAGTACTTC. Its protein is CASSKIQGSQETQYF. The full variable domain, in which reference TRBV11-2 and TRBJ2-5 provide the parts outside the CDR3, is EAGVAQSPRYKIIEKRQSVAFWCNPISGHATLYWYQQILGQGPKLLIQFQNNGVVDDSQLPKDRFSAERLKGVDSTLKIQPAKLEDSAVYLCASSKIQGSQETQYFGPGTRLLVL.

On this clonotype itself: This likely came from a read error, as a far larger clone is one base away. The chain carries TRBV27 and TRBJ2-1; tentative D call: TRBD2 (6 bases). The tail of the sequence fits TRBJ2-5 better, so the J call may be wrong. CDR3 length: 14 amino acids. Germline assignment: CDR1 MNHEY and CDR2 SMNVEV (reference sequence). The DNA of the CDR3 is TGTGCCAGCAGCTCCCTGAGACTAGAAGAGACCCAGTACTTC. Translated, it gives CASSSLRLEETQYF.

The rearrangement uses TRBV6-2 or TRBV6-3 and TRBJ2-2, with no clear D. CDR1 and CDR2 (germline): MNHEY, SVGEGT. V dropped 5 bases and J dropped 4 bases, with 14 bases sitting between them. The CDR3 has 15 amino acids. CDR3 protein: CASSEERWGTGELFF. The CDR3 region has the DNA TGTGCCAGCAGTGAAGAGAGGTGGGGCACCGGGGAGCTGTTTTTT.

V gene TRBV11-2 combines with J gene TRBJ2-1; 9 nucleotides match TRBD2. From germline, CDR1 is SGHAT and CDR2 FQNNGV. V was clipped by 6 bases and J by 5 bases; unmatched bases: 5. CDR3 size: 14 residues. The CDR3 region has the DNA TGTGCCAGCAGTCAATCTAGCGGGAACAATGAGCAGTTCTTC. Its protein is CASSQSSGNNEQFF.

The chain carries TRBV12-3 or TRBV12-4 and TRBJ2-5, with a possible D match to TRBD2 (6 bases). This CDR3 comprises 12 residues. Trimming removed 11 bases at V and 0 bases at J, with 10 bases between. In nucleotides, the CDR3 is TGTGCCGGAGGGAGAAACCAAGAGACCCAGTACTTC. Its protein is CAGGRNQETQYF.

This chain connects TRBV7-6 to TRBJ2-3; D ambiguous. This CDR3 contains 14 residues. Trimming removed 5 bases at V and 2 bases at J, with 11 bases between. CDR1 is SGHVS, CDR2 FNYEAQ, per germline. The CDR3 region has the DNA TGTGCCAGCAGCCCGAGGAGTTACACAGATACGCAGTATTTT. It specifies CASSPRSYTDTQYF.

The table lists this clonotype with many counts. The gene calls are TRBV20-1 and TRBJ2-3, with D perhaps matching TRBD1 or TRBD2 (5 bases each). The germline V and J ends were trimmed by 8 bases and 4 bases, with 19 bases remaining between them. Germline V lookup: CDR1 DFQATT, CDR2 SNEGSKA (reference sequence). The CDR3 has 14 amino acids. CDR3 residues: CSLNRDGGADTQYF. The CDR3 region has the DNA TGCAGTTTGAATAGGGACGGTGGGGCAGATACGCAGTATTTT.

This clonotype was counted a few times. The gene calls are TRBV9 and TRBJ2-5; no firm D call. V was shortened by 0 bases and J by 4 bases, with 13 bases between the two germline ends. The germline V gene has CDR1 SGDLS and CDR2 YYNGEE. The CDR3 is 15 amino acids. The CDR3 is CASSVGSILTETQYF. The CDR3 bases are TGTGCCAGCAGCGTAGGTAGCATTTTGACAGAGACCCAGTACTTC.

For this clonotype: Since a much larger clone is just one base distant, this may be a read error. The V and J genes are TRBV30 and TRBJ2-1; 9 bases agree with TRBD1. V was clipped by 1 base and J by 10 bases; unmatched bases: 11. CDR1 and CDR2 (germline): GTSNPN, SVGIG (reference sequence). The CDR3 is made up of 15 amino acids. The CDR3 loop reads CAWSGDRASSYEQFF. CDR3 nucleotide sequence: TGTGCCTGGAGTGGGGACAGGGCTAGCTCCTACGAGCAGTTCTTC.

At least ten counts were recorded for this clonotype. The chain joins TRBV6-1 to TRBJ1-5; 8 bases are a match to TRBD1. V shed 5 bases, J shed 3 bases, and the junction held 6 bases outside the gene matches. The CDR3 extends over 15 amino acids. Germline CDR1 reads MNHNS; CDR2 reads SASEGT. DNA for the CDR3: TGTGCCAGCAGTACTCAGACAGGGGTCAATCAGCCCCAGCATTTT. Protein: CASSTQTGVNQPQHF.

With respect to this clonotype: A far more abundant clone sits one base away, making this likely a read error. The chain couples TRBV11-2 to TRBJ2-5, with TRBD2 matching 10 bases. This CDR3 region has 16 residues. CDR1 and CDR2 (germline): SGHAT, FQNNGV. As DNA, the CDR3 is TGTGCCAGCAGCTTAGGTCTAGCGGGAGTGGGGAATGAGCAGCTCTTC. The encoded protein is CASSLGLAGVGNEQLF.

The sample holds many counts of this clonotype. The J gene is TRBJ2-7, the V gene TRBV7-2; 10 bases align to TRBD2. The germline V gene has CDR1 SGHTA and CDR2 FQGNSA. With 5 bases clipped from V and 3 bases from J, the junction kept 7 bases outside the gene matches. This CDR3 region has 15 residues. The CDR3 sequence: CASSISGRWDYEQYF. The CDR3, as DNA: TGTGCCAGCAGCATTAGCGGGAGGTGGGACTACGAGCAGTACTTC.

The table lists this clonotype with many counts. The CDR3 region has the DNA TGTGCCAGCAGCCCTACACCGAACACTGAAGCTTTCTTT. It translates to CASSPTPNTEAFF. The chain recombines TRBV18 with TRBJ1-1; the D is unclear. Germline V gene data show CDR1 as KGHSH and CDR2 as LQKENI. V dropped 8 bases and J dropped 1 base, with 11 bases sitting between them. The CDR3 runs to 13 residues.

This clonotype was seen at least ten times. V gene TRBV9 combines with J gene TRBJ2-1; TRBD2 aligns across 7 bases. From germline, CDR1 is SGDLS and CDR2 YYNGEE. This CDR3 has 15 amino acids. Unmatched junction bases numbered 9, after V lost 4 bases and J lost 5 bases. The CDR3: CASSLLGTTNNEQFF. Here the CDR3 DNA reads TGTGCCAGCAGCCTACTAGGGACTACCAACAATGAGCAGTTCTTC.

This clonotype was recorded a few times. The V and J genes are TRBV6-5 and TRBJ2-2; perhaps TRBD1 as D (5 bases). Trimming pared 1 base from V and 6 bases from J, leaving 15 bases between. Germline V gene sequence: CDR1 MNHEY, CDR2 SVGAGI. This CDR3 has 16 residues. CDR3 sequence reads: CASSYFLAVGAGELFF. In DNA form, the CDR3 reads TGTGCCAGCAGTTACTTTCTCGCGGTAGGGGCCGGGGAGCTGTTTTTT.